The T cell receptor beta chain under discussion was sequenced for a study of T cells expressing NK-cell markers. Study-wide background: One of the eight sequenced donors was seronegative, whereas the other seven were HCMV-seropositive.

5'RACE template switching with UMIs produced the TCR beta cDNA. TCRdb reworked the 5' RACE reads into one entry per CDR3 protein, no DNA. The specimen's table records under 500,000 distinct CDR3 sequences. CDR3 length: 14 amino acids. The germline gives CDR1 DFQATT, CDR2 SNEGSKA (reference sequence). This clonotype was sampled from a woman aged 18-69 years in good health. The sample was blood T cells: a sorted CD56 or NKG2C T cell subset, CD4+ or CD8+ T cells, or bulk PBMC T cells (not recorded which). The chain is built from TRBV20-1 and TRBJ2-5; TCRdb picks TRBD1, but there is no DNA to check that call. The CDR3 region is CSAGPGGAGETQYF.